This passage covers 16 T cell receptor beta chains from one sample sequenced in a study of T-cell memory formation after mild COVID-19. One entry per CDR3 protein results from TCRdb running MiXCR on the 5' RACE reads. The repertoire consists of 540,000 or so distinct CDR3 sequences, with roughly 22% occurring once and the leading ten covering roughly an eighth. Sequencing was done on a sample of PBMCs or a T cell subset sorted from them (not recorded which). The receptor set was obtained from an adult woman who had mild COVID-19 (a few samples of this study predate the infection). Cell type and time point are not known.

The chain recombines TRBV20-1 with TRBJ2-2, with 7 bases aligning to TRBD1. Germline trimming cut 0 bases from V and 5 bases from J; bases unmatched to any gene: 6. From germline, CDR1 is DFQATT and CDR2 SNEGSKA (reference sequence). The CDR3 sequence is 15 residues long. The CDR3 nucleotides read TGCAGTGCTAGAGATTCGGGCAGGGGGACCGGGGAGCTGTTTTTT. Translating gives CSARDSGRGTGELFF.

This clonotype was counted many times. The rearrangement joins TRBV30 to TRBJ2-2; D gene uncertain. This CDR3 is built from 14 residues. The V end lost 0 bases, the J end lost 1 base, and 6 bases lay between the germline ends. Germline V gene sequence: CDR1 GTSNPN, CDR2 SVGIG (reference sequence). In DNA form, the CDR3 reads TGTGCCTGGAGTGTGAGCCTGAACACCGGGGAGCTGTTTTTT. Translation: CAWSVSLNTGELFF.

The CDR3 DNA follows: TGTGCCAGCCACGGACAGGCAAGCTACGAGCAGTACTTC. Translated: CASHGQASYEQYF. The rearrangement joins TRBV19 to TRBJ2-7, with 7 positions matching TRBD1. The CDR3 is 13 amino acids. V was pared by 9 bases and J by 3 bases, with 8 bases of the junction left unmatched. Germline V gene data show CDR1 as LNHDA and CDR2 as SQIVND (reference sequence).

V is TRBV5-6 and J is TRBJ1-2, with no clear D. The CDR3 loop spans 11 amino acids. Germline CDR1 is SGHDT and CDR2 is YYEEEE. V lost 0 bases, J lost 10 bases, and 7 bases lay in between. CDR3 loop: CASSLEGPYTF. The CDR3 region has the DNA TGTGCCAGCAGCTTGGAAGGGCCCTACACCTTC.

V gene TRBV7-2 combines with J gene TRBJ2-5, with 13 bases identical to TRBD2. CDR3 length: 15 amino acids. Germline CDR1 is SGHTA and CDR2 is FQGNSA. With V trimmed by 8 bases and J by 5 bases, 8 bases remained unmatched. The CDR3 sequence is CASRRTSGRTETQYF. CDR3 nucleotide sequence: TGTGCCAGCCGACGGACTAGCGGGAGAACCGAGACCCAGTACTTC. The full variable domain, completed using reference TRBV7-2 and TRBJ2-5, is GAGVSQSPSNKVTEKGKDVELRCDPISGHTALYWYRQSLGQGLEFLIYFQGNSAPDKSGLPSDRFSAERTGGSVSTLTIQRTQQEDSAVYLCASRRTSGRTETQYFGPGTRLLVL.

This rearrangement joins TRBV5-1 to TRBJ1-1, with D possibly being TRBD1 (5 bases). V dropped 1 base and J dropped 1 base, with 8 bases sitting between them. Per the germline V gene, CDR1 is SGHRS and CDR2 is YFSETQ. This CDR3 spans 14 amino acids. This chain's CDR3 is CASSLLDRNTEAFF. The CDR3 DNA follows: TGCGCCAGCAGCTTGTTAGACAGGAACACTGAAGCTTTCTTT.

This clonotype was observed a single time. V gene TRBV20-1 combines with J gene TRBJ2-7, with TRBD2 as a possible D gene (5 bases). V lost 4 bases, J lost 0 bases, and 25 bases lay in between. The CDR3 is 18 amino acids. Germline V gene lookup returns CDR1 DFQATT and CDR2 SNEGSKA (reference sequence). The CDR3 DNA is TGCAGTGCTATATATAGTTTTAGCGCGGCCGGCCTCTCCTACGAGCAGTACTTC. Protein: CSAIYSFSAAGLSYEQYF.

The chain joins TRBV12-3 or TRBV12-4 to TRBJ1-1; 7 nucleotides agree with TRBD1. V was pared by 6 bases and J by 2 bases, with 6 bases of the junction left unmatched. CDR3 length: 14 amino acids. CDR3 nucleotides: TGTGCCAGCAGGGCGACAGGGACCAACACTGAAGCTTTCTTT. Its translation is CASRATGTNTEAFF.

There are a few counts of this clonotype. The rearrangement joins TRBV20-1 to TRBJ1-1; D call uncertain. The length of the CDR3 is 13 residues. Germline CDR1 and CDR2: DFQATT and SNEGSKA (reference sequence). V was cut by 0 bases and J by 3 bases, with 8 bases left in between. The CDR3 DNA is TGCAGTGCTAGAGATACGAAGGACACTGAAGCTTTCTTT. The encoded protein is CSARDTKDTEAFF.

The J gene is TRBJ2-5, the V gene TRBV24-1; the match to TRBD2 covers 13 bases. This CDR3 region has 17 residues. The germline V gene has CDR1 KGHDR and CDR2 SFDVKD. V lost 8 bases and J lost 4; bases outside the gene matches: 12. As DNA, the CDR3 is TGTGCCACCACCGCCCGGACTAGCGGGAGTAGGGGAGAGACCCAGTACTTC. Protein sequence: CATTARTSGSRGETQYF.

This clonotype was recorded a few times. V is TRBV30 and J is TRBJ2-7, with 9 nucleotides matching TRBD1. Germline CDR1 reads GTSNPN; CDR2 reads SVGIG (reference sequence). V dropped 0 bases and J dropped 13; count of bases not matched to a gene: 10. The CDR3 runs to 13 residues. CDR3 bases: TGTGCCTGGAGTGTGGGACAGGGACACCCCCGCTACTTC. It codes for CAWSVGQGHPRYF.

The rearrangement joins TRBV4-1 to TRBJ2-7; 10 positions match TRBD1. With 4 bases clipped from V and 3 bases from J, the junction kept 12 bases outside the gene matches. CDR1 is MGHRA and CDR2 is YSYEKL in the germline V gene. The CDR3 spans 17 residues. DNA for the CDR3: TGCGCCAGCAGCCTTATCACCGGGACAGGGGATTTCTACGAGCAGTACTTC. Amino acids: CASSLITGTGDFYEQYF.

CDR3 bases: TGTGCCAGCAGCTTAGTACAACCAGGGCCAGATACGCAGTATTTT. Translating it yields CASSLVQPGPDTQYF. This chain links TRBV7-9 with TRBJ2-3; a possible D gene is TRBD1 (5 bases). Between the trimmed V and J ends, which lost 1 base and 4 bases, there was a span of 12 bases. The germline CDR1 and CDR2 sequences are SEHNR and FQNEAQ (reference sequence). The CDR3 loop spans 15 amino acids.

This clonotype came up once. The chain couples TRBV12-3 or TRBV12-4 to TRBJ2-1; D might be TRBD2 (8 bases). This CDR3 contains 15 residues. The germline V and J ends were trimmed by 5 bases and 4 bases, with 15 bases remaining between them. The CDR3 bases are TGTGCCAGCAGTCAGGGGGTAGCGGGATACAATGAGCAGTTCTTC. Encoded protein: CASSQGVAGYNEQFF.

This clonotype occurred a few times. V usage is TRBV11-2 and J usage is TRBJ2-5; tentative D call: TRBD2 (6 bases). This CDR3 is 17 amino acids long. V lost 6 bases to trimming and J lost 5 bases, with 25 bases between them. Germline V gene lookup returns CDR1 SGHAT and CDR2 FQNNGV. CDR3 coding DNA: TGTGCCAGCAGTATTTTAATCGGGGGAAGAGTAAGGGAGACCCAGTACTTC. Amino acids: CASSILIGGRVRETQYF.

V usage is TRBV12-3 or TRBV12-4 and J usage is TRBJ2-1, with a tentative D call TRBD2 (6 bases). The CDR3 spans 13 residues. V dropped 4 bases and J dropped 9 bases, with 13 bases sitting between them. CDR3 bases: TGTGCCAGCAGTTATGGTAGCGGAGGTGAGCAGTTCTTC. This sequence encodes CASSYGSGGEQFF.